A selection of T cell receptor beta chains follows, all from one sample in a study of cytomegalovirus exposure and HLA in healthy donors. The data were produced by immunoSEQ multiplex PCR, yet TCRdb's version contains in-frame clones alone and is incomplete. The sample comprises around 100,000 clones, roughly three quarters of which are singletons, and about 3% rests with the top ten. The sequenced material came from PBMCs. The receptors were gathered from a woman between 18 and 29 years old in good health and CMV-seropositive. Each CDR3 is given with its conserved first and last residue. The order of the fields is CDR3 protein, CDR3 DNA, V gene, J gene, D gene, clone size. The D gene is left open where the match is weak. Only part of the rows carry a size: once, few, many, or a class if the clone is expanded.

CDR3: CASSGLTYEQYF; DNA: TGTGCCAGCAGTGGTTTAACCTACGAGCAGTACTTC; V: TRBV2; J: TRBJ2-7; D: NA; size: NA
CDR3: CASSARGYEQYF; DNA: TGCGCCAGCAGCGCAAGGGGCTACGAGCAGTACTTC; V: TRBV5-1; J: TRBJ2-7; D: NA; size: NA
CDR3: CASSLQGPWHEQYF; DNA: TGTGCCAGCAGTTTACAGGGTCCATGGCACGAGCAGTACTTC; V: TRBV27; J: TRBJ2-7; D: NA; size: NA
CDR3: CASSPLSGETQYF; DNA: TGTGCCAGCAGTCCCCTCTCGGGAGAGACCCAGTACTTC; V: TRBV27; J: TRBJ2-5; D: NA; size: NA
CDR3: CASSLAGSTDTQYF; DNA: TGTGCCAGCAGTCTCGCCGGGAGCACAGATACGCAGTATTTT; V: TRBV6-4; J: TRBJ2-3; D: NA; size: once
CDR3: CASSPGTGWEKLFF; DNA: TGCGCCAGCAGCCCCGGGACAGGGTGGGAAAAACTGTTTTTT; V: TRBV5-1; J: TRBJ1-4; D: TRBD1; size: NA
CDR3: CASDRASGRYEQYF; DNA: TGTGCCTCCGATCGGGCTAGCGGTCGCTACGAGCAGTACTTC; V: TRBV30; J: TRBJ2-7; D: TRBD2; size: NA
CDR3: CASSRTGGDTQYF; DNA: TGTGCCAGCAGCCGGACAGGGGGCGATACGCAGTATTTT; V: TRBV7-6; J: TRBJ2-3; D: TRBD1; size: once
CDR3: CASSRGVREKLFF; DNA: TGCGCCAGCAGCCGGGGGGTACGTGAAAAACTGTTTTTT; V: TRBV4-1; J: TRBJ1-4; D: NA; size: few
CDR3: CASSYSHTGGYEQFF; DNA: TGTGCCAGCAGTTACAGTCACACAGGGGGGTATGAGCAGTTCTTC; V: TRBV6-5; J: TRBJ2-1; D: TRBD1; size: NA
CDR3: CASSPQPDRNTEAFF; DNA: TGTGCCAGCTCACCACAACCGGACAGGAACACTGAAGCTTTCTTT; V: TRBV18; J: TRBJ1-1; D: NA; size: once
CDR3: CASSLGGQGGSEKLFF; DNA: TGCGCCAGCAGCTTGGGGGGACAGGGCGGAAGTGAAAAACTGTTTTTT; V: TRBV5-1; J: TRBJ1-4; D: TRBD1; size: NA
CDR3: CDSSPPGLAGVRETQYF; DNA: TGTGACAGCAGTCCACCGGGACTAGCGGGAGTGAGGGAGACCCAGTACTTC; V: TRBV7-9; J: TRBJ2-5; D: TRBD2; size: NA
CDR3: CASSAGTGNTEAFF; DNA: TGTGCCAGCAGTGCGGGGACAGGGAATACTGAAGCTTTCTTT; V: TRBV2; J: TRBJ1-1; D: TRBD1; size: few
CDR3: CASSYPSGETQYF; DNA: TGTGCCAGCAGCTACCCTAGCGGAGAGACCCAGTACTTC; V: TRBV7-6; J: TRBJ2-5; D: TRBD2; size: NA
CDR3: CASSQFGTGPTDTQYF; DNA: TGTGCCAGCAGCCAGTTCGGGACAGGGCCCACAGATACGCAGTATTTT; V: TRBV5-6; J: TRBJ2-3; D: TRBD1; size: NA
CDR3: CASSLIGGERNEQYF; DNA: TGTGCCAGCAGCCTAATAGGGGGGGAGAGGAACGAGCAGTACTTC; V: TRBV7-9; J: TRBJ2-7; D: NA; size: NA
CDR3: CASSFLAGGGETQYF; DNA: TGTGCCAGCAGCTTTCTAGCGGGAGGAGGAGAGACCCAGTACTTC; V: TRBV7-9; J: TRBJ2-5; D: TRBD2; size: once
CDR3: CASSRPGTSSNEQFF; DNA: TGTGCCAGCAGCCGACCCGGGACTAGCAGTAATGAGCAGTTCTTC; V: TRBV5-4; J: TRBJ2-1; D: TRBD2; size: NA
CDR3: CASTGSVNTIYF; DNA: TGTGCCAGCACGGGGTCTGTAAACACCATATATTTT; V: TRBV2; J: TRBJ1-3; D: NA; size: NA
CDR3: CASSQNWSQWEQETQYF; DNA: TGCGCCAGCAGCCAAAATTGGTCCCAATGGGAGCAAGAGACCCAGTACTTC; V: TRBV4-1; J: TRBJ2-5; D: NA; size: NA
CDR3: CASNLAARDEQFF; DNA: TGTGCCAGCAACCTCGCGGCACGGGATGAGCAGTTCTTC; V: TRBV2; J: TRBJ2-1; D: NA; size: NA
CDR3: CASSLAGRKVF; DNA: TGTGCCAGCAGCCTCGCGGGGAGGAAGGTTTTT; V: TRBV7-9; J: TRBJ1-5; D: NA; size: NA
CDR3: CASSTRTGNEKLFF; DNA: TGTGCCAGCAGCACCAGGACAGGCAATGAAAAACTGTTTTTT; V: TRBV28; J: TRBJ1-4; D: TRBD1; size: few
CDR3: CASSAHLNDIYEQYF; DNA: TGTGCCAGCAGCGCTCACCTTAATGACATCTACGAGCAGTACTTC; V: TRBV9; J: TRBJ2-7; D: NA; size: NA
CDR3: CASSVQGPRGELFF; DNA: TGTGCCAGTAGTGTACAGGGACCTCGCGGGGAGCTGTTTTTT; V: TRBV19; J: TRBJ2-2; D: NA; size: NA
CDR3: CASSIGSHNEQFF; DNA: TGTGCCAGTAGTATCGGGAGCCACAATGAGCAATTCTTC; V: TRBV19; J: TRBJ2-1; D: NA; size: few
CDR3: CASSLQGMNTEAFF; DNA: TGTGCCAGCAGTTTACAGGGAATGAACACTGAAGCTTTCTTT; V: TRBV2; J: TRBJ1-1; D: NA; size: once
CDR3: CASSIETGRSYEQYF; DNA: TGTGCCAGTAGTATAGAGACAGGTCGCTCCTACGAGCAGTACTTC; V: TRBV19; J: TRBJ2-7; D: NA; size: NA
CDR3: CASKNPGDTQYF; DNA: TGTGCCAGCAAAAATCCGGGGGATACGCAGTATTTT; V: TRBV28; J: TRBJ2-3; D: NA; size: few
CDR3: CASSLTTGAYEQYF; DNA: TGCGCCAGCAGCCTCACGACAGGGGCCTACGAGCAGTACTTC; V: TRBV5-1; J: TRBJ2-7; D: TRBD1; size: NA
CDR3: CASSLAATAEETQYF; DNA: TGCGCCAGCAGCTTGGCCGCGACAGCAGAGGAGACCCAGTACTTC; V: TRBV5-1; J: TRBJ2-5; D: NA; size: NA
CDR3: CASSSQGGNEKLFF; DNA: TGTGCCAGCAGCTCTCAGGGGGGAAATGAAAAACTGTTTTTT; V: TRBV7-9; J: TRBJ1-4; D: TRBD1; size: once
CDR3: CASSRTSGRDEQFF; DNA: TGTGCCAGCAGCAGGACTAGCGGGAGGGATGAGCAGTTCTTC; V: TRBV5-5; J: TRBJ2-1; D: TRBD2; size: NA
CDR3: CASRGTDVNGYTF; DNA: TGTGCCAGCAGGGGGACAGACGTTAATGGCTACACCTTC; V: TRBV6-5; J: TRBJ1-2; D: TRBD1; size: NA
CDR3: CASSQGQASNTEAFF; DNA: TGCGCCAGCAGCCAAGGTCAAGCATCGAACACTGAAGCTTTCTTT; V: TRBV4-1; J: TRBJ1-1; D: NA; size: NA
CDR3: CASSQNAEQTDTGELFF; DNA: TGCGCCAGCAGCCAAAATGCGGAGCAGACCGACACCGGGGAGCTGTTTTTT; V: TRBV5-1; J: TRBJ2-2; D: NA; size: NA
CDR3: CASKEVNTGELFF; DNA: TGTGCCAGCAAGGAGGTGAACACCGGGGAGCTGTTTTTT; V: TRBV2; J: TRBJ2-2; D: NA; size: NA
CDR3: CASSPGTDTDTQYF; DNA: TGCGCCAGCAGCCCCGGGACAGACACAGATACGCAGTATTTT; V: TRBV5-1; J: TRBJ2-3; D: TRBD1; size: NA
CDR3: CASSQAPGVYGYTF; DNA: TGCGCCAGCAGCCAAGCCCCAGGCGTCTATGGCTACACCTTC; V: TRBV4-1; J: TRBJ1-2; D: NA; size: NA
CDR3: CASSLVPGQEAPGREQYF; DNA: TGTGCCAGCAGCTTAGTCCCGGGACAGGAAGCCCCAGGGAGAGAGCAGTACTTC; V: TRBV11-2; J: TRBJ2-7; D: TRBD1; size: NA
CDR3: CASSLVVPGETDTQYF; DNA: TGTGCCAGCAGCTTAGTTGTGCCAGGGGAGACAGATACGCAGTATTTT; V: TRBV7-9; J: TRBJ2-3; D: NA; size: NA
CDR3: CASSGQGLDTQYF; DNA: TGTGCCAGCAGCGGGCAGGGGCTAGATACGCAGTATTTT; V: TRBV2; J: TRBJ2-3; D: NA; size: NA
CDR3: CASSLRLDSSNTGELFF; DNA: TGTGCCAGCAGTTTACGACTAGACAGCTCGAACACCGGGGAGCTGTTTTTT; V: TRBV28; J: TRBJ2-2; D: NA; size: few
CDR3: CASSSTTGTVPYEQYF; DNA: TGTGCCAGCAGCTCCACTACCGGGACAGTCCCCTACGAGCAGTACTTC; V: TRBV7-3; J: TRBJ2-7; D: TRBD1; size: NA
CDR3: CASSRQDGGETQYF; DNA: TGTGCCAGCTCACGGCAGGACGGGGGAGAGACCCAGTACTTC; V: TRBV18; J: TRBJ2-5; D: NA; size: once
CDR3: CASKDRALYNEQFF; DNA: TGCGCCAGCAAAGACAGGGCCCTATACAATGAGCAGTTCTTC; V: TRBV5-1; J: TRBJ2-1; D: TRBD1; size: few